The 32 T cell receptor beta chains in this list originate from one sample, sequenced in a study of blood T cell repertoires in COVID-19. TCRdb keeps only in-frame clones here, not all; method: immunoSEQ multiplex PCR. This sample has around 460,000 clones, with approximately 90% found just once. The sample comprised peripheral blood. Receptor source: a man between 18 and 29 years old with COVID-19, enrolled during active disease.

The chain couples TRBV9 to TRBJ2-1; possible D gene TRBD2, 6 bases. Per germline, CDR1 SGDLS and CDR2 YYNGEE. V was shortened by 4 bases and J by 0 bases, with 14 bases between the two germline ends. This CDR3 is 16 amino acids long. As DNA, the CDR3 is TGTGCCAGCAGCCAGACTGGGACTTTCTCCTACAATGAGCAGTTCTTC. It translates to CASSQTGTFSYNEQFF. Drawing the rest from reference TRBV9 and TRBJ2-1, the complete variable domain is DSGVTQTPKHLITATGQRVTLRCSPRSGDLSVYWYQQSLDQGLQFLIQYYNGEERAKGNILERFSAQQFPDLHSELNLSSLELGDSALYFCASSQTGTFSYNEQFFGPGTRLTVL.

The chain couples TRBV5-4 to TRBJ2-3; D is undetermined. CDR1 is SGHNT, CDR2 YYREEE, per germline (reference sequence). V was pared by 4 bases and J by 1 base, with 4 bases between. This CDR3 is 12 amino acids long. The CDR3 DNA reads TGTGCCAGCAGCCTCCGCACAGATACGCAGTATTTT. This codes for CASSLRTDTQYF.

The rearrangement uses TRBV2 and TRBJ2-4, with 10 positions matching TRBD2. Trimming cost V 1 base and J 8 bases; bases outside gene matches: 5. The germline V gene encodes CDR1 SNHLY and CDR2 FYNNEI. The CDR3 has 15 amino acids. This CDR3 reads CASSEDASGGYIQYF. CDR3 in DNA: TGTGCCAGCAGTGAAGATGCTAGCGGGGGATACATTCAGTACTTC.

Comments on this clone: This CDR3 is also generated by other DNA sequences in the sample. This chain links TRBV18 with TRBJ1-5, with D perhaps TRBD1 (6 bases). The CDR3 is 14 amino acids. V shed 6 bases and J shed 5 bases, with 14 bases lying between them. Germline V gives CDR1 KGHSH, CDR2 LQKENI. The CDR3 here is CASSQQGSDQPQHF. In DNA, the CDR3 is TGTGCCAGCTCTCAACAGGGAAGCGATCAGCCCCAGCATTTT.

The V gene is TRBV5-5, the J gene TRBJ2-7; the match to TRBD1 covers 9 bases. Per germline, CDR1 SGHKS and CDR2 YYEKEE (reference sequence). The CDR3 runs to 16 residues. J was trimmed by 5 bases and V by 2 bases; bases with no gene match: 11. The CDR3 nucleotides are TGTGCCAGCAGCTTAGAGGGAAGGGACAGGGAGGACGAGCAGTACTTC. Translation: CASSLEGRDREDEQYF.

V usage is TRBV7-9 and J usage is TRBJ2-1; 8 bases are shared with TRBD1. Germline CDR1 is SEHNR and CDR2 is FQNEAQ (reference sequence). J gave up 4 bases and V 3 bases, and 5 bases lay outside the gene matches. There are 15 residues in the CDR3. The CDR3 DNA follows: TGTGCCAGCAGCTTTGGACAGGGACTGTACAATGAGCAGTTCTTC. Residues: CASSFGQGLYNEQFF.

The gene calls are TRBV3-1 (or the pseudogene TRBV3-2) and TRBJ1-4; the D is unclear. Trimming pared 8 bases from V and 7 bases from J, leaving 17 bases between. From germline, CDR1 is LGHDT and CDR2 YNNKEL (reference sequence). CDR3 length equals 14 residues. The CDR3 sequence is CASLGGGEGEKLFF. The CDR3 DNA follows: TGTGCCAGCCTCGGAGGAGGAGAGGGTGAAAAACTGTTTTTT.

This sequence joins TRBV5-8 and TRBJ2-1, with D perhaps TRBD1 (5 bases). This CDR3 comprises 15 residues. V lost 4 bases and J 0 bases, leaving 11 bases between the germline ends. Germline V gene data show CDR1 as SGHTS and CDR2 as YDEGEE. The CDR3 nucleotides read TGTGCCAGCAGCCCAAGACAGAACTCCTACAATGAGCAGTTCTTC. Encoded protein: CASSPRQNSYNEQFF.

V gene TRBV9 combines with J gene TRBJ2-3; 14 bases align to TRBD2. This CDR3 has 16 amino acids. Germline trimming cut 3 bases from V and 3 bases from J; bases unmatched to any gene: 3. Germline CDR1 is SGDLS and CDR2 is YYNGEE. CDR3 sequence reads: CASSGLAGGRTDTQYF. CDR3 in DNA: TGTGCCAGCAGCGGACTAGCGGGAGGGAGGACAGATACGCAGTATTTT. The variable domain in full, completed from reference TRBV9 and TRBJ2-3, reads DSGVTQTPKHLITATGQRVTLRCSPRSGDLSVYWYQQSLDQGLQFLIQYYNGEERAKGNILERFSAQQFPDLHSELNLSSLELGDSALYFCASSGLAGGRTDTQYFGPGTRLTVL.

The V call is TRBV3-1 (or the pseudogene TRBV3-2), the J call TRBJ2-2; TRBD1 agrees at 7 bases. This CDR3 is 15 amino acids long. CDR1 is LGHDT and CDR2 is YNNKEL in the germline V gene (reference sequence). V lost 4 bases, J lost 7 bases, and 9 bases stayed unmatched. The chain's CDR3 is CASSPGDRAYGELFF. The CDR3, as DNA: TGTGCCAGCAGCCCAGGTGACAGGGCTTACGGGGAGCTGTTTTTT.

This chain joins TRBV19 and TRBJ2-1, with 9 positions matching TRBD2. The germline V gene has CDR1 LNHDA and CDR2 SQIVND (reference sequence). The trim removed 5 bases at V and 8 bases at J, leaving 4 bases unmatched. This CDR3 is built from 13 residues. The DNA for the CDR3 is TGTGCCAGTAGTCCACAGCGGGAGGATGAGCAGTTCTTC. It codes for CASSPQREDEQFF.

The CDR3 DNA reads as TGTGCCAGTAGGGAGACGGTTAGCTCCTACGAGCAGTACTTC. This gives the protein CASRETVSSYEQYF. The rearrangement links TRBV19 to TRBJ2-7, with D uncertain. The CDR3 loop spans 14 amino acids. Germline V gene data show CDR1 as LNHDA and CDR2 as SQIVND (reference sequence). Trimming took off 6 bases at V and 0 bases at J, with 12 bases between the two ends.

This clone was found a few times. V and J are TRBV25-1 and TRBJ1-2, with D hard to call. The germline V and J ends were trimmed by 3 bases and 0 bases, with 5 bases remaining between them. Germline lookup yields CDR1 MGHDK and CDR2 SYGVNS. CDR3 length equals 13 residues. This CDR3 reads CASSDGANYGYTF. For the CDR3, the DNA is TGTGCCAGCAGTGACGGAGCTAACTATGGCTACACCTTC.

The rearrangement links TRBV19 to TRBJ2-1; 10 nucleotides match TRBD2. CDR3 length equals 15 residues. The V gene end was trimmed by 2 bases and the J gene end by 7 bases; junction bases not matched to a gene: 5. Germline assignment: CDR1 LNHDA and CDR2 SQIVND (reference sequence). The CDR3 DNA reads TGTGCCAGTAGTATAAGCGGGAGGGTAGGAAATGAGCAGTTCTTC. Its translation is CASSISGRVGNEQFF.

The gene calls are TRBV2 and TRBJ2-2, with 14 bases matching TRBD2. This CDR3 has 13 residues. Germline-derived CDR1 and CDR2 are SNHLY and FYNNEI. J gave up 6 bases and V 10 bases, and 1 base lay outside the gene matches. CDR3 nucleotide sequence: TGTGCCACGGGACTAGCGGGAGCCGGGGAGCTGTTTTTT. Its translation is CATGLAGAGELFF.

The J gene is TRBJ2-2, the V gene TRBV3-1 (or the pseudogene TRBV3-2), with D possibly TRBD1 on 5 matching bases. V gave up 5 bases and J gave up 1 base, with 8 bases separating them. The CDR3 runs to 14 residues. Per the germline V gene, CDR1 is LGHDT and CDR2 is YNNKEL (reference sequence). The CDR3 sequence: CASSAGQNTGELFF. In DNA form, the CDR3 reads TGTGCCAGCAGCGCCGGACAGAACACCGGGGAGCTGTTTTTT.

The rearrangement joins TRBV11-2 to TRBJ2-3; possible D gene TRBD1, 5 bases. Trimming cost V 4 bases and J 2 bases, with 13 bases left between them. This CDR3 has 15 residues. Per the germline V gene, CDR1 is SGHAT and CDR2 is FQNNGV. The CDR3 is CASSSARQYTDTQYF. The CDR3 coding sequence is TGTGCCAGCAGCTCCGCCCGACAGTACACAGATACGCAGTATTTT. Combining the CDR3 with reference TRBV11-2 and TRBJ2-3 gives the whole variable domain EAGVAQSPRYKIIEKRQSVAFWCNPISGHATLYWYQQILGQGPKLLIQFQNNGVVDDSQLPKDRFSAERLKGVDSTLKIQPAKLEDSAVYLCASSSARQYTDTQYFGPGTRLTVL.

The J gene is TRBJ2-7, the V gene TRBV6-5; D is possibly TRBD1 (5 bases). With 5 bases removed from V and 4 bases from J, the gap between germline ends came to 18 bases. The CDR3 is 15 residues long. Germline CDR1 and CDR2: MNHEY and SVGAGI. This chain's CDR3 is CASSPQAKISYEQYF. In DNA, the CDR3 is TGTGCCAGCAGTCCACAGGCAAAGATTTCATACGAGCAGTACTTC.

In regard to this clone: Other DNA variants within this sample encode the same CDR3. The chain employs TRBV12-3 or TRBV12-4 and TRBJ2-7; tentative D call: TRBD1 (6 bases). The V and J ends lost 6 bases and 4 bases respectively, with 10 bases between them. This CDR3 has 12 residues. The DNA of the CDR3 is TGTGCCAGCAGCCCCCAGGGGTACGAGCAGTACTTC. Translating gives CASSPQGYEQYF.

The rearrangement uses TRBV4-2 and TRBJ2-5, with 11 bases that match TRBD2. The V gene's germline CDR1 is LGHNA and CDR2 YNFKEQ. Trimming removed 4 bases from V and 3 bases from J; junction bases left unmatched: 7. There are 16 residues in the CDR3. CDR3 nucleotides: TGTGCCAGCAGCCGGGCTAGCGGGAGGATAAAAGAGACCCAGTACTTC. It codes for CASSRASGRIKETQYF.

The CDR3 DNA sequence: TGTGCCAGCAGTCCCTGGGACAGATCTAGCAATCAGCCCCAGCATTTT. The encoded protein is CASSPWDRSSNQPQHF. This chain uses TRBV25-1 with TRBJ1-5; 7 bases are a match to TRBD1. Trimming cost V 5 bases and J 0 bases; bases outside gene matches: 7. This CDR3 region has 16 residues. Germline V gene lookup returns CDR1 MGHDK and CDR2 SYGVNS.

This sequence joins TRBV2 and TRBJ2-2; D possibly corresponds to TRBD2 (5 bases). Between the trimmed V and J ends, which lost 7 bases and 2 bases, there was a span of 17 bases. The germline V gene encodes CDR1 SNHLY and CDR2 FYNNEI. This CDR3 spans 16 amino acids. Written as DNA, the CDR3 is TGTGCCAGCACTCGAGGGCCTATCCAAAACACCGGGGAGCTGTTTTTT. This translates into CASTRGPIQNTGELFF.

The J gene is TRBJ2-1, the V gene TRBV6-6; 10 positions match TRBD2. Germline V lookup: CDR1 MNHNY, CDR2 SVGAGI (reference sequence). V was clipped by 2 bases and J by 9 bases; unmatched bases: 7. The CDR3 is made up of 15 amino acids. The CDR3 bases are TGTGCCAGCAGTTACCTCCAGCGGGGGGGCGGTGAGCAGTTCTTC. This sequence encodes CASSYLQRGGGEQFF.

The genes are TRBV14 and TRBJ1-5; D is uncertain. V lost 0 bases and J 9 bases, leaving 15 bases between the germline ends. The CDR3 covers 15 residues. Germline CDR1 and CDR2: SGHDN and FVKESK. The chain's CDR3 is CASSQDPTEFGPQHF. The CDR3 DNA sequence: TGTGCCAGCAGCCAAGATCCAACAGAGTTTGGGCCCCAGCATTTT.

The chain combines TRBV27 with TRBJ2-3, with 8 bases aligning to TRBD1. Trimming cost V 5 bases and J 4 bases; bases outside gene matches: 5. The CDR3 has 14 residues. Per germline, CDR1 MNHEY and CDR2 SMNVEV (reference sequence). CDR3 loop: CASSLGTGADTQYF. In DNA form, the CDR3 reads TGTGCCAGCAGTCTTGGGACAGGCGCAGATACGCAGTATTTT.

The chain couples TRBV7-9 to TRBJ2-1; 14 bases map to TRBD2. V lost 5 bases, J lost 6 bases, and 3 bases stayed unmatched. CDR1 and CDR2 (germline): SEHNR, FQNEAQ (reference sequence). This CDR3 spans 15 amino acids. This CDR3 is CASSTGTSGSNEQFF. CDR3 DNA sequence: TGTGCCAGCAGCACCGGGACTAGCGGGAGCAATGAGCAGTTCTTC.

J is TRBJ2-1 and V is TRBV28, with 7 bases fitting TRBD1. The germline V gene has CDR1 MDHEN and CDR2 SYDVKM. The CDR3 consists of 13 residues. The V gene end was trimmed by 6 bases and the J gene end by 12 bases; junction bases not matched to a gene: 11. CDR3 amino acids: CASSPSTGLGQFF. The CDR3 DNA reads TGTGCCAGCAGCCCATCGACAGGGTTGGGGCAGTTCTTC.

The chain carries TRBV6-5 and TRBJ2-1; 7 bases align to TRBD2. Trimming cost V 10 bases and J 10 bases; bases outside gene matches: 7. This CDR3 region has 11 residues. Germline V gene sequence: CDR1 MNHEY, CDR2 SVGAGI. The DNA for the CDR3 is TGTGCCACATATAGCGGGTCGGAGCAGTTCTTC. Encoded protein: CATYSGSEQFF.

The chain joins TRBV5-4 to TRBJ1-4; no reliable D call. Between the trimmed V and J ends, which lost 4 bases and 5 bases, there was a span of 12 bases. The length of the CDR3 is 14 residues. The germline CDR1 and CDR2 sequences are SGHNT and YYREEE (reference sequence). CDR3 in amino acids: CASSSSLQNEKLFF. Written as DNA, the CDR3 is TGTGCCAGCAGCAGTTCCCTCCAGAATGAAAAACTGTTTTTT.

The rearrangement links TRBV29-1 to TRBJ2-7, with a possible D match to TRBD2 (6 bases). Trimming removed 4 bases at V and 5 bases at J, with 18 bases between. Germline lookup yields CDR1 SQVTM and CDR2 ANQGSEA. This CDR3 region has 14 residues. CDR3 nucleotides: TGCAGCGTTGGACGGGACTTAGCAGCCAACGAGCAGTACTTC. This codes for CSVGRDLAANEQYF.

This rearrangement joins TRBV13 to TRBJ1-3, with unresolved D. Germline V gene data show CDR1 as PRHDT and CDR2 as FYEKMQ (reference sequence). This CDR3 has 15 amino acids. Trimming removed 0 bases from V and 1 base from J, with 7 bases in between. The CDR3 DNA reads TGTGCCAGCAGCTTAGGCCGGGAATCTGGAAACACCATATATTTT. Encoded protein: CASSLGRESGNTIYF.

The chain uses TRBV4-1 and TRBJ2-2; D is ambiguous. This CDR3 has 14 residues. V was shortened by 1 base and J by 5 bases, with 8 bases between the two germline ends. Per the germline V gene, CDR1 is MGHRA and CDR2 is YSYEKL. Written as DNA, the CDR3 is TGCGCCAGCAGCCAAGTCCCTGTGACCGGGGAGCTGTTTTTT. This sequence encodes CASSQVPVTGELFF.